This T cell receptor beta chain was profiled in a study of blood T cell repertoires in COVID-19. Turning to the study itself: The United States, Italy and Spain supplied acute and convalescent COVID-19 samples. PBMCs, B-cell-depleted T cells, or T cells were the source of the cDNA or gDNA that made up the material.

Per the original methods: For nucleated cells, counts were estimated from reference gene primer amplification. The assay was immunoSEQ multiplex PCR, and TCRdb's table has in-frame clones only and misses some. V and J calls and clone size are as listed in that table; D and trimming were resolved from the DNA. The sample has roughly 130,000 clones; about 85% are singletons. Germline CDR1 is LNHDA and CDR2 is SQIVND (reference sequence). The CDR3 sequence is 13 residues long. With 5 bases removed from V and 8 bases from J, the gap between germline ends came to 15 bases. The source is a man between 40 and 49 years old with active or convalescent COVID-19. Sequenced sample: peripheral blood. This rearrangement joins TRBV19 to TRBJ1-2, with a tentative D call TRBD1 (6 bases). CDR3 protein: CASSASGTQGYTF. CDR3 nucleotides: TGTGCCAGTAGTGCCTCCGGGACACAAGGCTACACCTTC.